This TCR beta chain is drawn from a study of blood T cells in healthy people across ages. Study context: With template switching, about one barcoded beta molecule was captured per two T cells.

Study-wide findings and caveats: The unknown donor CMV status may have confounded expanded clonotype changes.

CDR1 is LGHNA, CDR2 YNFKEQ, per germline. With V trimmed by 3 bases and J by 7 bases, 13 bases remained unmatched. The CDR3 totals 16 residues. A note on this clonotype: Its antigen is currently unknown. A much larger clonotype is one base distant, so this may be a read error.

The authors ran a second PCR of roughly 6 to 12 cycles using a sample-barcoded 5' primer and a J-beta primer mix. TCRdb called the 5' RACE reads again in MiXCR, with one record for every CDR3 protein. Among 800,000 or so distinct CDR3 sequences, less than 60% were seen once, and the ten largest hold about a sixth. The chain uses TRBV4-2 and TRBJ2-7, with 9 bases identical to TRBD1. The sequence derives from an elderly man in good health. The sample was blood. The CDR3 sequence: CASSQGLGQGIGEQYF. Written as DNA, the CDR3 is TGTGCCAGCAGCCAGGGGTTGGGACAGGGAATTGGGGAGCAGTACTTC.